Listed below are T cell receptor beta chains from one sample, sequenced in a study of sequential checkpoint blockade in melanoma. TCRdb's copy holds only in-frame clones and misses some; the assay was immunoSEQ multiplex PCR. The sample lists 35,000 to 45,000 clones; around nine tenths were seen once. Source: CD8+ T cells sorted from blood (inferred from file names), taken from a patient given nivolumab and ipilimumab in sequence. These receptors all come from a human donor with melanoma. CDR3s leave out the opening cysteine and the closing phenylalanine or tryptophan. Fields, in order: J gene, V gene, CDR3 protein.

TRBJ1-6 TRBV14 ASSRRTGRDSPLH
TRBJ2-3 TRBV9 ASSESGISTDTQY
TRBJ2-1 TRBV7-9 ASSSRGAANNEQF
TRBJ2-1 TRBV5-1 ASSLTDNEQF
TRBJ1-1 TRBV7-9 ASSSPGQGVREAF
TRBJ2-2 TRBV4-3 ASSQDPRDTGELF
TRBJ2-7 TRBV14 ASSARLAGDEQY
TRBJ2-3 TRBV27 ASSFASGDADTQY
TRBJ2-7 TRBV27 ASGEVGGYEQY
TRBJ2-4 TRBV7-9 ASSSTTGANIQY
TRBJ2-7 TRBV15 ATSRVPAGAEEQY
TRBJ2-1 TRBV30 AWSAIAETYNEQF
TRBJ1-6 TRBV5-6 ASSLGVSPLH
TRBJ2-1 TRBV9 ASSIGTHTWDEQF
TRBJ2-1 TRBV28 ASSFMPGSSYNEQF
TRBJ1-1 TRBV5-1 ASSFDRGNTEAF
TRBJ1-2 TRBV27 ASSYQGAANYGYT
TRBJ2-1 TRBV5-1 ASSLAFGSGKEQF
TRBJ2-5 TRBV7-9 ASSRGTSQETQY
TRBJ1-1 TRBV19 ASSIDQATYDMNTEAF
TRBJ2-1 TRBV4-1 ASSPGQVNNEQF
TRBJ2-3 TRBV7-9 ASSWALAIDTQY
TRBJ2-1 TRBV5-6 ASSLVDEQF
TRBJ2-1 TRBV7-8 ASSRGDNEQF
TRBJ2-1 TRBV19 ASSILGRAEQF
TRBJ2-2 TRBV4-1 ASSLQVGSNTGELF
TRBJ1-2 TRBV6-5 ASSYGSGLNYGYT
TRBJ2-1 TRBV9 ASSVAASGYNEQF
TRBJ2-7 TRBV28 ASSANYKGHPYEQY
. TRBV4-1 ASSRGWGLDEQY
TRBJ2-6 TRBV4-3 ASSQDRGLGANVLT
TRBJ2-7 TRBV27 ASSLEGTGPYEQY